Each of the 9 T cell receptor beta chains below was sequenced from the same sample in a study of cytomegalovirus exposure and HLA in healthy donors. Some clones are missing from TCRdb's copy, which holds only in-frame ones; the method was immunoSEQ multiplex PCR. Of under 250,000 clones detected, about 83% appear once; the ten largest clones hold 2% to 3%. Sequenced material: PBMCs. Every receptor here comes from a man aged 18 to 29 in good health and CMV-seronegative.

This chain connects TRBV20-1 to TRBJ2-7; D remains ambiguous. Germline CDR1 and CDR2: DFQATT and SNEGSKA (reference sequence). V was cut by 0 bases and J by 9 bases, with 9 bases left in between. CDR3 length: 11 residues. CDR3 sequence: CSARDVTGQYF. The DNA of the CDR3 is TGCAGTGCTAGAGACGTTACGGGGCAGTACTTC.

J is TRBJ2-7 and V is TRBV6-5; D gene ambiguous. The length of the CDR3 is 12 residues. Trimming took 6 bases from V and 6 from J, leaving 12 bases between them. In germline, CDR1 is MNHEY, CDR2 SVGAGI. The CDR3 loop reads CASRTRRLEQYF. CDR3 coding DNA: TGTGCCAGCAGGACAAGACGGCTCGAGCAGTACTTC.

The chain carries TRBV29-1 and TRBJ2-1; 7 bases align to TRBD2. V was clipped by 5 bases and J by 7 bases; unmatched bases: 8. Germline CDR1 and CDR2: SQVTM and ANQGSEA. There are 13 residues in the CDR3. CDR3 coding DNA: TGCAGCGTTCCTAATGGGGGGGGGAATGAGCAGTTCTTC. This encodes CSVPNGGGNEQFF.

The V and J genes are TRBV28 and TRBJ1-6, with 8 bases fitting TRBD1. The V gene end was trimmed by 3 bases and the J gene end by 10 bases; junction bases not matched to a gene: 8. The length of the CDR3 is 15 residues. Germline values: CDR1 MDHEN, CDR2 SYDVKM. The CDR3 DNA sequence: TGTGCCAGCAGTTTTAGGGCAGGGGGCAGATCACCCCTCCACTTT. This sequence encodes CASSFRAGGRSPLHF.

The chain links TRBV5-4 to TRBJ2-7; TRBD1 matches at 7 bases. Germline V gene sequence: CDR1 SGHNT, CDR2 YYREEE (reference sequence). The CDR3 length is 14 residues. V dropped 9 bases and J dropped 6; count of bases not matched to a gene: 15. The DNA of the CDR3 is TGTGCCACCCAGGACAGGCCTTCATCCCCCGAGCAGTACTTC. It codes for CATQDRPSSPEQYF.

The chain employs TRBV2 and TRBJ2-2, with 7 bases that match TRBD2. The CDR3 has 13 amino acids. Germline V CDR1 and CDR2: SNHLY, FYNNEI. The V segment lost 9 bases and the J segment 1 base; nucleotides outside the gene matches: 2. The CDR3, as DNA: TGTGCCAGTACTAGCGAGAACACCGGGGAGCTGTTTTTT. The encoded protein is CASTSENTGELFF.

The chain couples TRBV27 to TRBJ2-1; D unresolved. Trimming cost V 3 bases and J 0 bases, with 9 bases left between them. Germline V gives CDR1 MNHEY, CDR2 SMNVEV (reference sequence). CDR3 size: 15 residues. The CDR3, as DNA: TGTGCCAGCAGTTTGAGTAGCTCCTCCTACAATGAGCAGTTCTTC. This translates into CASSLSSSSYNEQFF.

This clone was seen only a few times. This chain connects TRBV9 to TRBJ1-6, with D perhaps matching TRBD1 (6 bases). The V gene's germline CDR1 is SGDLS and CDR2 YYNGEE. The CDR3 length is 13 residues. The germline V and J ends were trimmed by 5 bases and 4 bases, with 7 bases remaining between them. CDR3 in DNA: TGTGCCAGCAGTCAGGGGTATAATTCACCCCTCCACTTT. Protein product: CASSQGYNSPLHF.

This chain uses TRBV25-1 with TRBJ1-1; unclear D gene. V was trimmed by 6 bases and J by 7 bases, leaving 12 bases between them. The CDR3 runs to 12 residues. Germline V lookup: CDR1 MGHDK, CDR2 SYGVNS. Written as DNA, the CDR3 is TGTGCCAGCAGAACACGGAGCCTTGAAGCTTTCTTT. Translation: CASRTRSLEAFF.